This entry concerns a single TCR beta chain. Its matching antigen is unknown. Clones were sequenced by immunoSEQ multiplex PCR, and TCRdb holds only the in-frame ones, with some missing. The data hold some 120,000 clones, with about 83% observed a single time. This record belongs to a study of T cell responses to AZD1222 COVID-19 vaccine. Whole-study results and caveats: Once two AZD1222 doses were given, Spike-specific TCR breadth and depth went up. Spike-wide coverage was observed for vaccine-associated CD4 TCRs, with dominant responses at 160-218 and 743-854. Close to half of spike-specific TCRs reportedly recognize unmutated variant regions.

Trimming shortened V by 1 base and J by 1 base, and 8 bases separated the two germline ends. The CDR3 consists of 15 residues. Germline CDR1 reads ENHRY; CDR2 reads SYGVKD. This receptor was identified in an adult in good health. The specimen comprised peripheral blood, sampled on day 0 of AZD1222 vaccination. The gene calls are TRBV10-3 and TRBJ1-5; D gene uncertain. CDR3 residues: CAISEFGKSNQPQHF. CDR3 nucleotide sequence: TGTGCCATCAGTGAGTTCGGGAAGAGCAATCAGCCCCAGCATTTT.